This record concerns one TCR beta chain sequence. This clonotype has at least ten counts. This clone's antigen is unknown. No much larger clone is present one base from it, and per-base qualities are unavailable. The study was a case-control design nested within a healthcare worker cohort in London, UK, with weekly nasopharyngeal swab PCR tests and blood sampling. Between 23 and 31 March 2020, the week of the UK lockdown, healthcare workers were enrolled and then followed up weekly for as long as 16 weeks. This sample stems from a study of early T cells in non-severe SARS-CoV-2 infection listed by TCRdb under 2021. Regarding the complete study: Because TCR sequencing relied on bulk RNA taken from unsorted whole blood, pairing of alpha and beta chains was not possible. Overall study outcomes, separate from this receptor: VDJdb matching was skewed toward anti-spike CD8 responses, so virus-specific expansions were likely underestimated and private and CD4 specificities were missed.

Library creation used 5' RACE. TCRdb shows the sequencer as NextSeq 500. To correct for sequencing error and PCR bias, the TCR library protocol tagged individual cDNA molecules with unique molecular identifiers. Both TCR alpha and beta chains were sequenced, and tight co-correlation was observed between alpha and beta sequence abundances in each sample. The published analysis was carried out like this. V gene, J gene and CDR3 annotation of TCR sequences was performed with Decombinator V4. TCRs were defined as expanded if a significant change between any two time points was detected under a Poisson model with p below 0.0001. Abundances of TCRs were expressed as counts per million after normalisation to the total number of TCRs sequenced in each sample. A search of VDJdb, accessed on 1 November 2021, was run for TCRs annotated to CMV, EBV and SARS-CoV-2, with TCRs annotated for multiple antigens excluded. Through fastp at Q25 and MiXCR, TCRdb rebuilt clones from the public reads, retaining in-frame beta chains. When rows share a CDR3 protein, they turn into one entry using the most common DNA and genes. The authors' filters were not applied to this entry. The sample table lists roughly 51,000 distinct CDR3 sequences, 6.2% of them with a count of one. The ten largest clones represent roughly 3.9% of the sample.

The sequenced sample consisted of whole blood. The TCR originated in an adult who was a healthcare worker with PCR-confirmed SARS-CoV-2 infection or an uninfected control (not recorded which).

The DNA sequence is as follows: TGTGCCTGGAGGGGACACCATAACACCGGGGAGCTGTTTTTT. Its protein reads: CAWRGHHNTGELFF. Rearrangement joined TRBV30 to TRBJ2-2; tentative D gene TRBD1, with 6 bases matching. CDR1 and CDR2, per the germline V gene (reference sequence), are GTSNPN and SVGIG. The cysteine opens and the phenylalanine closes a CDR3 of 14 amino acids. Kept here is only the CDR3 DNA, which spans 42 bases and is read in frame from base 1. V is pared back by 3 bases and J by 2 bases, with 10 bases lying between the germline termini.